Below are 17 T cell receptor beta chains sequenced from a single sample in a study of beta chain features in type 1 diabetes listed by TCRdb under 2018. To prepare the library, the immunoSEQ multiplex PCR assay was applied. All of the isolated RNA was reverse transcribed with the High Capacity cDNA Reverse Transcription Kit, so expressed TCRB transcripts were sequenced. TCRdb limited this immuneACCESS table to in-frame rearrangements with V and J called. A share of clones is missing; checked studies link under half to unresolved V genes, and the rest is unexplained. This sample gives 900,000 or so clones in total; 17% of them show up just once. The top ten clones comprise 0.02% to 0.025% of the sample. The sample was naive CD4+ T cells from blood. This specimen's cell subset or site label, per the study, means: true naive CD4+ T cells. Every receptor here comes from a woman younger than 35 in good health.

This clone appeared a few times. The chain is built from TRBV7-9 and TRBJ2-1; 10 bases line up with TRBD2. Trimming cost V 2 bases and J 8 bases; bases outside gene matches: 6. Looked up from germline, CDR1 is SEHNR and CDR2 is FQNEAQ (reference sequence). This CDR3 contains 15 residues. CDR3 sequence (DNA): TGTGCCAGCAGCTTACTAGCGGGAGTCGCGTATGAGCAGTTCTTC. This codes for CASSLLAGVAYEQFF.

This clone occurred a few times. This chain connects TRBV28 to TRBJ2-2, with 8 bases matching TRBD1. There are 14 residues in the CDR3. Germline CDR1 reads MDHEN; CDR2 reads SYDVKM. V dropped 5 bases and J dropped 4; count of bases not matched to a gene: 3. CDR3 DNA sequence: TGTGCCAGCAGTCGGGACAGGCCCACCGGGGAGCTGTTTTTT. Translation: CASSRDRPTGELFF.

This chain uses TRBV4-3 with TRBJ2-2, with D uncertain. Germline V lookup: CDR1 LGHNA, CDR2 YSLEER. Trimming took 1 base from V and 0 from J, leaving 9 bases between them. The CDR3 has 16 amino acids. CDR3 amino acids: CASSQATKPNTGELFF. CDR3 DNA sequence: TGCGCCAGCAGCCAAGCAACGAAACCGAACACCGGGGAGCTGTTTTTT.

A few counts support this clone. The chain employs TRBV16 and TRBJ1-1; D may be TRBD1 (5 bases). The CDR3 covers 14 residues. Germline-derived CDR1 and CDR2 are KGHSY and FQNENV. Trimming stripped 0 bases from V and 1 base from J, with 6 bases between. CDR3 sequence reads: CASSQSGGNTEAFF. Written as DNA, the CDR3 is TGTGCCAGCAGCCAATCGGGGGGGAACACTGAAGCTTTCTTT.

This chain links TRBV7-2 with TRBJ2-2; D is possibly TRBD1 or TRBD2 (5 bases each). Germline V lookup: CDR1 SGHTA, CDR2 FQGNSA. The CDR3 is 16 amino acids. Trimming stripped 1 base from V and 1 base from J, with 10 bases between. The CDR3 here is CASSLVGPLNTGELFF. In DNA, the CDR3 is TGTGCCAGCAGCTTAGTGGGACCCCTGAACACCGGGGAGCTGTTTTTT.

CDR3: CASSFIGGMTETQYF. The CDR3 DNA follows: TGCGCCAGCAGCTTCATCGGGGGGATGACAGAGACCCAGTACTTC. This rearrangement joins TRBV5-1 to TRBJ2-5; TRBD2 matches 7 bases. CDR3 length: 15 amino acids. V gave up 2 bases and J gave up 4 bases; unmatched junction bases: 8. CDR1 SGHRS and CDR2 YFSETQ come from the germline V gene.

This clone was detected only a few times. The rearrangement joins TRBV28 to TRBJ1-2; 9 bases match TRBD1. Trimming cost V 2 bases and J 6 bases; bases outside gene matches: 4. CDR3 length: 14 amino acids. CDR1 is MDHEN and CDR2 is SYDVKM in the germline V gene. The CDR3 sequence: CASSLGDREHGYTF. CDR3 DNA sequence: TGTGCCAGCAGTTTAGGGGACAGGGAGCATGGCTACACCTTC.

In its sample, this clone was seen a few times. V and J are TRBV11-2 and TRBJ2-3; TRBD2 matches at 9 bases. Germline trimming cut 4 bases from V and 2 bases from J; bases unmatched to any gene: 13. The germline V gene encodes CDR1 SGHAT and CDR2 FQNNGV. CDR3 length equals 18 residues. The CDR3 DNA sequence: TGTGCCAGCAGCTATTTAAGAAGTACTAGCGGGCTCACAGATACGCAGTATTTT. Amino acids: CASSYLRSTSGLTDTQYF.

The chain is built from TRBV5-1 and TRBJ2-1, with D unclear. The CDR3 is 15 amino acids. V was shortened by 2 bases and J by 7 bases, with 16 bases between the two germline ends. CDR1 and CDR2 from the germline V gene are SGHRS and YFSETQ. The CDR3 sequence is CASSLLDSGKNEQFF. The DNA of the CDR3 is TGCGCCAGCAGCTTATTAGACTCCGGAAAAAATGAGCAGTTCTTC.

The J gene is TRBJ2-1, the V gene TRBV7-2; no clear D. The CDR3 totals 11 residues. Per the germline V gene, CDR1 is SGHTA and CDR2 is FQGNSA. Trimming stripped 2 bases from V and 10 bases from J, with 6 bases between. CDR3 DNA: TGTGCCAGCAGCTTAAGCTGGGAGCAGTTCTTC. As protein: CASSLSWEQFF.

This clone was recorded a few times. The chain is built from TRBV7-2 and TRBJ2-7; no clear D. V was cut by 0 bases and J by 2 bases, with 8 bases left in between. CDR3 length: 14 residues. Germline CDR1 is SGHTA and CDR2 is FQGNSA. The CDR3, as DNA: TGTGCCAGCAGCTTAGCGGGCCAGACCTACGAGCAGTACTTC. Protein: CASSLAGQTYEQYF. The full variable domain, rest sourced from reference TRBV7-2 and TRBJ2-7, is GAGVSQSPSNKVTEKGKDVELRCDPISGHTALYWYRQSLGQGLEFLIYFQGNSAPDKSGLPSDRFSAERTGGSVSTLTIQRTQQEDSAVYLCASSLAGQTYEQYFGPGTRLTVT.

In this sample, this clone turned up a few times. The chain uses TRBV6-5 and TRBJ1-2; 11 nucleotides agree with TRBD1. The germline V gene has CDR1 MNHEY and CDR2 SVGAGI. Losses at the gene ends were 6 bases for V and 5 bases for J; bases not matched to a gene: 8. The CDR3 has 15 residues. The CDR3 DNA reads TGTGCCAGCAGAAAACGGGACAGGGGGGTTTATGGCTACACCTTC. Its translation is CASRKRDRGVYGYTF.

The rearrangement links TRBV7-9 to TRBJ1-3, with 9 bases aligning to TRBD1. Trimming took 6 bases from V and 3 from J; bases not matched to a gene: 6. This CDR3 region has 15 residues. Germline lookup yields CDR1 SEHNR and CDR2 FQNEAQ (reference sequence). The CDR3: CASSLTGGNGNTIYF. The CDR3 DNA is TGTGCCAGCAGTCTAACAGGGGGCAATGGAAACACCATATATTTT.

The chain couples TRBV27 to TRBJ2-3, with D tentatively TRBD1 or TRBD2 (5 bases each). This CDR3 spans 17 amino acids. The germline V and J ends were trimmed by 1 base and 3 bases, with 17 bases remaining between them. Germline V gives CDR1 MNHEY, CDR2 SMNVEV (reference sequence). The DNA for the CDR3 is TGTGCCAGCAGTTTATATCCGGGACCGACGTTGACAGATACGCAGTATTTT. The encoded protein is CASSLYPGPTLTDTQYF.

A few counts support this clone. This chain uses TRBV5-1 with TRBJ2-3; D is possibly TRBD2 (6 bases). Germline CDR1 is SGHRS and CDR2 is YFSETQ. This CDR3 region has 14 residues. The germline V and J ends were trimmed by 3 bases and 3 bases, with 11 bases remaining between them. Here the CDR3 reads CASSWRDGTDTQYF. CDR3 in DNA: TGCGCCAGCAGCTGGAGGGACGGAACAGATACGCAGTATTTT.

The chain employs TRBV7-9 and TRBJ2-5; 11 nucleotides line up with TRBD2. The CDR3 extends over 13 amino acids. Germline lookup yields CDR1 SEHNR and CDR2 FQNEAQ (reference sequence). V lost 4 bases and J lost 10; bases outside the gene matches: 5. The CDR3 here is CASSSLAGEVQYF. The DNA for the CDR3 is TGTGCCAGCAGCTCACTAGCGGGAGAGGTCCAGTACTTC. Variable domain in full (rest from reference TRBV7-9 and TRBJ2-5): DTGVSQNPRHKITKRGQNVTFRCDPISEHNRLYWYRQTLGQGPEFLTYFQNEAQLEKSRLLSDRFSAERPKGSFSTLEIQRTEQGDSAMYLCASSSLAGEVQYFGPGTRLLVL.

The chain carries TRBV7-2 and TRBJ1-1; D may be TRBD1 (5 bases). Trimming left V 4 bases short and J 3 bases short, with 9 bases between. This CDR3 has 13 amino acids. The V gene's germline CDR1 is SGHTA and CDR2 FQGNSA. This CDR3 reads CASSSGGYTEAFF. DNA of the CDR3: TGTGCCAGCAGCTCGGGGGGGTACACTGAAGCTTTCTTT.